The next 27 T cell receptor beta chains were all read from a single sample in a study of blood T cell repertoires in COVID-19. Produced via immunoSEQ multiplex PCR; TCRdb's table is partial and in-frame only. The sample carries 210,000 or so clones, around four fifths recorded once. Sequenced input: peripheral blood. These receptors were taken from a man aged 50-60 years with active or convalescent COVID-19.

The rearrangement uses TRBV19 and TRBJ1-5; unclear D gene. This CDR3 contains 14 residues. Per the germline V gene, CDR1 is LNHDA and CDR2 is SQIVND (reference sequence). Trimming removed 7 bases from V and 3 bases from J, with 13 bases in between. CDR3 amino acids: CASTPAGNNQPQHF. Here the CDR3 DNA reads TGTGCCAGTACCCCGGCGGGGAACAATCAGCCCCAGCATTTT.

The chain combines TRBV27 with TRBJ1-5, with TRBD1 matching 7 bases. From germline, CDR1 is MNHEY and CDR2 SMNVEV (reference sequence). The CDR3 loop spans 14 amino acids. With V trimmed by 4 bases and J by 4 bases, 4 bases remained unmatched. CDR3 nucleotide sequence: TGTGCCAGCAGTTCACGACAGGGAAATCAGCCCCAGCATTTT. Protein: CASSSRQGNQPQHF.

The chain couples TRBV7-9 to TRBJ2-1; 9 nucleotides line up with TRBD1. The CDR3 runs to 14 residues. Per the germline V gene, CDR1 is SEHNR and CDR2 is FQNEAQ (reference sequence). V shed 3 bases and J 9 bases; nucleotides not matched to a gene: 6. For the CDR3, the DNA is TGTGCCAGCAGCTTCGGACAGGGGATCGGTGAGCAGTTCTTC. Translating it yields CASSFGQGIGEQFF.

The rearrangement joins TRBV27 to TRBJ2-1; 10 nucleotides align to TRBD1. The trim removed 6 bases at V and 3 bases at J, leaving 5 bases unmatched. Per germline, CDR1 MNHEY and CDR2 SMNVEV (reference sequence). The CDR3 length is 15 residues. The DNA for the CDR3 is TGTGCCAGCAGAGACAGGGGGCATCGCTACAATGAGCAGTTCTTC. Amino acid sequence: CASRDRGHRYNEQFF.

The chain combines TRBV25-1 with TRBJ1-2; D gene unclear. Germline CDR1 reads MGHDK; CDR2 reads SYGVNS. Trimming pared 7 bases from V and 7 bases from J, leaving 10 bases between. There are 11 residues in the CDR3. The DNA for the CDR3 is TGTGCCAGCAAGGAGGGCTTTGGCTACACCTTC. Translating it yields CASKEGFGYTF.

The rearrangement uses TRBV27 and TRBJ1-5; 9 nucleotides align to TRBD1. With V trimmed by 4 bases and J by 6 bases, 13 bases remained unmatched. This CDR3 is 17 amino acids long. Germline CDR1 reads MNHEY; CDR2 reads SMNVEV (reference sequence). The DNA of the CDR3 is TGTGCCAGCAGTTCACTTCTCGGACAGGGGATGGGTCAGCCCCAGCATTTT. This translates into CASSSLLGQGMGQPQHF.

The chain employs TRBV14 and TRBJ2-1, with a possible D match to TRBD2 (6 bases). The germline V gene encodes CDR1 SGHDN and CDR2 FVKESK. Trimming shortened V by 2 bases and J by 2 bases, and 10 bases separated the two germline ends. This CDR3 has 15 amino acids. CDR3 coding DNA: TGTGCCAGCAGCCAAACGACTAGTCCCTACAATGAGCAGTTCTTC. Protein product: CASSQTTSPYNEQFF.

This sequence joins TRBV5-1 and TRBJ1-1; D is perhaps TRBD1 (6 bases). The ends were cut back, 1 base at V and 5 bases at J, with 18 bases in the middle. The CDR3 consists of 16 residues. Germline assignment: CDR1 SGHRS and CDR2 YFSETQ. The CDR3, as DNA: TGCGCCAGCAGCTTGCCCCTGGGTCAAAGGGGGACTGAAGCTTTCTTT. Protein product: CASSLPLGQRGTEAFF.

The chain joins TRBV12-3 or TRBV12-4 to TRBJ2-2; tentatively, D is TRBD2 (5 bases). The CDR3 totals 13 residues. Deletions cut 6 bases from V and 6 bases from J, with 11 bases between. CDR3 region: CASRTAGAGELFF. CDR3 DNA: TGTGCCAGCAGAACGGCGGGCGCCGGGGAGCTGTTTTTT.

The genes are TRBV7-9 and TRBJ2-7; 8 bases align to TRBD2. V was pared by 2 bases and J by 4 bases, with 7 bases of the junction left unmatched. Germline CDR1 and CDR2: SEHNR and FQNEAQ (reference sequence). The length of the CDR3 is 15 residues. Written as DNA, the CDR3 is TGTGCCAGCAGCTTAATCCGGGGGGGCTTTTACGAGCAGTACTTC. This codes for CASSLIRGGFYEQYF.

V and J are TRBV5-1 and TRBJ2-3; weak D call: TRBD2 (6 bases). Trimming removed 6 bases at V and 0 bases at J, with 14 bases between. Per germline, CDR1 SGHRS and CDR2 YFSETQ. CDR3 length: 15 amino acids. CDR3 sequence reads: CASKGVGGSTDTQYF. Written as DNA, the CDR3 is TGCGCCAGCAAAGGTGTCGGAGGGAGCACAGATACGCAGTATTTT.

This clone came up a few times. The gene calls are TRBV5-4 and TRBJ1-5; D unclear. The CDR3 sequence is 14 residues long. V was clipped by 4 bases and J by 0 bases, with 8 bases between them. Germline V CDR1 and CDR2: SGHNT, YYREEE (reference sequence). This chain's CDR3 is CASSPGGSNQPQHF. Written as DNA, the CDR3 is TGTGCCAGCAGCCCAGGAGGTAGCAATCAGCCCCAGCATTTT.

This clone is a singleton in its sample. CDR3 nucleotide sequence: TGTGCCTGGAGTGTACCGACAGGGTCAACCGGGGAGCTGTTTTTT. It is translated as CAWSVPTGSTGELFF. This chain uses TRBV30 with TRBJ2-2; 7 bases align to TRBD1. The length of the CDR3 is 15 residues. V lost 0 bases and J lost 5; bases outside the gene matches: 6. Germline V gene lookup returns CDR1 GTSNPN and CDR2 SVGIG (reference sequence).

The chain employs TRBV5-4 and TRBJ2-3; D ambiguous. Germline CDR1 reads SGHNT; CDR2 reads YYREEE (reference sequence). CDR3 length: 14 amino acids. Trimming removed 0 bases at V and 3 bases at J, with 8 bases between. The CDR3 loop is CASSLASRTDTQYF. DNA for the CDR3: TGTGCCAGCAGCTTGGCCTCGAGGACAGATACGCAGTATTTT.

The chain couples TRBV11-3 to TRBJ2-7; 8 bases align to TRBD2. J gave up 6 bases and V 1 base, and 5 bases lay outside the gene matches. The CDR3 length is 14 residues. Looked up from germline, CDR1 is SGHNT and CDR2 is YENEEA. The CDR3 region is CASSLVGTSGEQYF. CDR3 DNA: TGTGCCAGCAGCTTAGTGGGGACTAGTGGCGAGCAGTACTTC.

The chain combines TRBV12-2 with TRBJ2-5; TRBD1, the table's D call, was not compared with the DNA. TRBV12-2 is an annotated pseudogene. The CDR3 runs to 17 residues. In nucleotides, the CDR3 is TGTGCAAGTCGCTTACCCCCAGGGGGTGAGTACCAAGAGACCCAGTACTTC. Amino acids: CASRLPPGGEYQETQYF.

The chain is built from TRBV7-2 and TRBJ2-1; 7 positions match TRBD2. This CDR3 contains 16 residues. The germline gives CDR1 SGHTA, CDR2 FQGNSA. With 0 bases clipped from V and 0 bases from J, the junction kept 2 bases outside the gene matches. The CDR3, as DNA: TGTGCCAGCAGCTTAGCGAGCGGGACCTCCTACAATGAGCAGTTCTTC. Its protein is CASSLASGTSYNEQFF.

This clone was observed a single time. This chain links TRBV27 with TRBJ2-1; 13 bases are shared with TRBD2. Per germline, CDR1 MNHEY and CDR2 SMNVEV (reference sequence). The length of the CDR3 is 17 residues. With V trimmed by 4 bases and J by 8 bases, 11 bases remained unmatched. The CDR3 nucleotides read TGTGCCAGCAGTTCCTGGACTAGCGGGAGTAGTACCGATGAGCAGTTCTTC. Translation gives CASSSWTSGSSTDEQFF.

In this sample, this clone turned up a few times. The rearrangement links TRBV11-2 to TRBJ1-2; D uncertain. The CDR3 loop spans 15 amino acids. Germline values: CDR1 SGHAT, CDR2 FQNNGV. Trimming removed 5 bases from V and 5 bases from J, with 18 bases in between. CDR3 protein: CASSPGGRTLYGYTF. In nucleotides, the CDR3 is TGTGCCAGCAGCCCTGGAGGCAGGACCTTATATGGCTACACCTTC. Supplemented by reference TRBV11-2 and TRBJ1-2, the full variable domain reads EAGVAQSPRYKIIEKRQSVAFWCNPISGHATLYWYQQILGQGPKLLIQFQNNGVVDDSQLPKDRFSAERLKGVDSTLKIQPAKLEDSAVYLCASSPGGRTLYGYTFGSGTRLTVV.

V is TRBV6-5 and J is TRBJ2-7, with 9 bases matching TRBD1. The germline CDR1 and CDR2 sequences are MNHEY and SVGAGI. This CDR3 is built from 13 residues. V gave up 6 bases and J gave up 7 bases; unmatched junction bases: 7. DNA for the CDR3: TGTGCCAGCAGGAGTCCCGGGACAGGGGAGCAGTACTTC. It translates to CASRSPGTGEQYF.

The chain couples TRBV18 to TRBJ2-3; 9 bases agree with TRBD2. J lost 15 bases, V lost 0 bases, and 7 bases had no gene match. The V gene's germline CDR1 is KGHSH and CDR2 LQKENI. This CDR3 spans 13 amino acids. CDR3 sequence reads: CASSPPQRGDFYF. Written as DNA, the CDR3 is TGTGCCAGCTCACCACCCCAGCGGGGGGATTTTTATTTT.

The V gene is TRBV6-1, the J gene TRBJ2-5; TRBD2 aligns across 7 bases. CDR1 is MNHNS and CDR2 is SASEGT in the germline V gene. Losses at the gene ends were 3 bases for V and 4 bases for J; bases not matched to a gene: 5. There are 14 residues in the CDR3. Here the CDR3 reads CASSDGSGGETQYF. The CDR3 coding sequence is TGTGCCAGCAGTGACGGATCGGGGGGAGAGACCCAGTACTTC.

The CDR3 sequence: CASSYAAGRVTEAFF. DNA of the CDR3: TGTGCCAGCAGTTACGCGGCAGGGAGGGTCACTGAAGCTTTCTTT. The V gene is TRBV6-5, the J gene TRBJ1-1, with D maybe TRBD1 (5 bases). The V gene's germline CDR1 is MNHEY and CDR2 SVGAGI. This CDR3 has 15 amino acids. Trimming stripped 2 bases from V and 4 bases from J, with 14 bases between.

This clone was detected many times. The rearrangement joins TRBV6-5 to TRBJ1-2; 9 bases agree with TRBD1. This CDR3 is 15 amino acids long. Germline V gene lookup returns CDR1 MNHEY and CDR2 SVGAGI. Germline trimming cut 4 bases from V and 3 bases from J; bases unmatched to any gene: 6. The CDR3 nucleotides are TGTGCCAGCAGTTCATACAGGGGGCGCGACTATGGCTACACCTTC. Its translation is CASSSYRGRDYGYTF.

V is TRBV11-2 and J is TRBJ1-1; D possibly corresponds to TRBD1 (6 bases). CDR1 is SGHAT and CDR2 is FQNNGV in the germline V gene. Trimming pared 6 bases from V and 1 base from J, leaving 9 bases between. The length of the CDR3 is 13 residues. The CDR3 DNA is TGTGCCAGCAGGCGGGGGGCGAACACTGAAGCTTTCTTT. This encodes CASRRGANTEAFF.

This CDR3 is CASSVAGTGNTGELFF. For the CDR3, the DNA is TGTGCCAGCAGCGTAGCGGGGACAGGAAACACCGGGGAGCTGTTTTTT. This rearrangement joins TRBV9 to TRBJ2-2; 8 bases match TRBD1. The germline CDR1 and CDR2 sequences are SGDLS and YYNGEE. The CDR3 is 16 amino acids. V dropped 0 bases and J dropped 2; count of bases not matched to a gene: 3.

V is TRBV3-1 (or the pseudogene TRBV3-2) and J is TRBJ2-1; TRBD2 matches at 11 bases. The ends lost 2 bases at V and 2 bases at J; junction bases unmatched: 2. The CDR3 length is 16 residues. Germline V gene sequence: CDR1 LGHDT, CDR2 YNNKEL (reference sequence). The CDR3 nucleotides read TGTGCCAGCAGCCAATTACTAGCGGGAGCCTACAATGAGCAGTTCTTC. Its protein product is CASSQLLAGAYNEQFF.